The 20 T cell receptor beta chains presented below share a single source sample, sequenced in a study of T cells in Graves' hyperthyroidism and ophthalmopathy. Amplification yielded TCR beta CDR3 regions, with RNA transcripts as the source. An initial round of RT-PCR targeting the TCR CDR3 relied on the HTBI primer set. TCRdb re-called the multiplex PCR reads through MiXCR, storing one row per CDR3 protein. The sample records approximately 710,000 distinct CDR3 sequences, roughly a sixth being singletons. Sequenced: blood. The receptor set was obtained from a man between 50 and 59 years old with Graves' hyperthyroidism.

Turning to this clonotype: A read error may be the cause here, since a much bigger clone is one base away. The DNA for the CDR3 is TGTGCCCGCAGCCAAGACTACGGGCCAGGCTACAATGAGCAGTTCTTC. Translation gives CARSQDYGPGYNEQFF. V is TRBV3-1 and J is TRBJ2-1, with D perhaps TRBD2 (5 bases). Germline V gives CDR1 LGHDT, CDR2 YNNKEL (reference sequence). The CDR3 is made up of 16 amino acids.

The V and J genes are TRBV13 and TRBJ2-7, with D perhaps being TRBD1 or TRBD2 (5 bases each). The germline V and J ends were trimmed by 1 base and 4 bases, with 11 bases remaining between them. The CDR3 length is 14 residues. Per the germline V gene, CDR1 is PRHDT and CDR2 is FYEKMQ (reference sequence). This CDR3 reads CASSLVGTVYEQYF. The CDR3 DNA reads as TGTGCCAGCAGCTTAGTTGGGACGGTATACGAGCAGTACTTC.

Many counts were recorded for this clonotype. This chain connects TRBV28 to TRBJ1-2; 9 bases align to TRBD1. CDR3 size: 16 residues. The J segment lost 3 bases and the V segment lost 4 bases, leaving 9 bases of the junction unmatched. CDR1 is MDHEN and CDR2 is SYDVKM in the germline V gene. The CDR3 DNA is TGTGCCAGCAGTTCCCGCTGGACAGGGGACGACTATGGCTACACCTTC. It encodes CASSSRWTGDDYGYTF.

CDR3 protein: CASSLEAISTDTQYF. The CDR3 DNA follows: TGTGCCAGCAGCTTGGAAGCCATAAGCACAGATACGCAGTATTTT. The chain carries TRBV7-3 and TRBJ2-3, with unresolved D. The V and J ends lost 3 bases and 0 bases respectively, with 10 bases between them. The CDR3 spans 15 residues. Germline V gene sequence: CDR1 SGHTA, CDR2 FQGTGA.

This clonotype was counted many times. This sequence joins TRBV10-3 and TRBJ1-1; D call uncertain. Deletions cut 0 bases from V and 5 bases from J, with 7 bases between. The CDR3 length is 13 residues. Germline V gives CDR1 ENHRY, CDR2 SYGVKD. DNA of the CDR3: TGTGCCATCAGTGAGTCGGCCCGGACTGAAGCTTTCTTT. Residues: CAISESARTEAFF.

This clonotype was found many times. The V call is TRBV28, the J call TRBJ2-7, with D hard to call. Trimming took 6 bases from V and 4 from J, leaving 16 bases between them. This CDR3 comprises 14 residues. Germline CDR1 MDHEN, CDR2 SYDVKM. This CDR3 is CASSPVLSPYEQYF. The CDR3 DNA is TGTGCCAGCAGCCCAGTACTCTCTCCGTACGAGCAGTACTTC. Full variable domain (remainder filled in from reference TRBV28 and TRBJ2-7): DVKVTQSSRYLVKRTGEKVFLECVQDMDHENMFWYRQDPGLGLRLIYFSYDVKMKEKGDIPEGYSVSREKKERFSLILESASTNQTSMYLCASSPVLSPYEQYFGPGTRLTVT.

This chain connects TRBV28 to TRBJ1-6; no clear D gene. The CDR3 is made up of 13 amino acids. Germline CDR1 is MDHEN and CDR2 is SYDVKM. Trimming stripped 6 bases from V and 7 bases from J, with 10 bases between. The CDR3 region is CASSPLQNSPLHF. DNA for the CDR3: TGTGCCAGCAGCCCCCTCCAGAATTCACCCCTCCACTTT.

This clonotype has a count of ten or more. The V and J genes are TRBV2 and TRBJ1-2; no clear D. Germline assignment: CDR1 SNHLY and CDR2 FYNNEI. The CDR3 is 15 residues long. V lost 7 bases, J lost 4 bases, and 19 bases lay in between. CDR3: CASKLQASTSYGYTF. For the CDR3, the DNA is TGTGCCAGCAAGTTGCAGGCGTCGACTAGCTATGGCTACACCTTC.

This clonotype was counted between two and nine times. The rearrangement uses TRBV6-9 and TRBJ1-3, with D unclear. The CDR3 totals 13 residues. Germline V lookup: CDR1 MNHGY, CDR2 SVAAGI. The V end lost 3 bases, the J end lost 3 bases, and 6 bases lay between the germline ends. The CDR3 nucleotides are TGTGCCAGCAGTTACCCGGGTGGAAACACCATATATTTT. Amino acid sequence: CASSYPGGNTIYF.

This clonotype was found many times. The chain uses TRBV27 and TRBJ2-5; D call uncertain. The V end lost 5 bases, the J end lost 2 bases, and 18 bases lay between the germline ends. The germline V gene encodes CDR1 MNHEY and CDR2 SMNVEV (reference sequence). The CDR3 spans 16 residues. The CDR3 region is CASSPASTLEQETQYF. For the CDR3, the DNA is TGTGCCAGCAGTCCCGCATCCACTTTAGAGCAAGAGACCCAGTACTTC.

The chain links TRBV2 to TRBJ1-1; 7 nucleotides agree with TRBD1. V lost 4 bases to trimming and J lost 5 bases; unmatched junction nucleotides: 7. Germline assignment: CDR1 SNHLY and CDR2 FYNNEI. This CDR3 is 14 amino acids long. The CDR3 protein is CASSGTGTETEAFF. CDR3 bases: TGTGCCAGCAGTGGAACAGGGACAGAGACTGAAGCTTTCTTT.

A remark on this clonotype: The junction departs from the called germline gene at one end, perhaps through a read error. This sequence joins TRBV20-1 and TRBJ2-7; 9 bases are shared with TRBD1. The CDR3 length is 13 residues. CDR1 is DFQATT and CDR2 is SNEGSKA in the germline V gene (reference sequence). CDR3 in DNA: TGCAGTGTGAAACAGGGGGCGGACTACCAGCAGTACTTC. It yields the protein CSVKQGADYQQYF.

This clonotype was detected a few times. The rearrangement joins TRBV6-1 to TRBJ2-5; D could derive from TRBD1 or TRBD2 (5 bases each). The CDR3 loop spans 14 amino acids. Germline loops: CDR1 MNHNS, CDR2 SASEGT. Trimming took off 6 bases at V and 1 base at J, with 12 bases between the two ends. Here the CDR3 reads CASSAWDGQETQYF. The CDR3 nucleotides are TGTGCCAGCAGCGCCTGGGACGGCCAAGAGACCCAGTACTTC.

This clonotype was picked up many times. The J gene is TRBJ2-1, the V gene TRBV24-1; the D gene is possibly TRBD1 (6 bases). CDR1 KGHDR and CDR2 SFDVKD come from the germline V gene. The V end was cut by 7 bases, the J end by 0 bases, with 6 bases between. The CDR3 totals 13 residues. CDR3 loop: CATRQGSYNEQFF. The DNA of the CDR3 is TGTGCCACCAGACAGGGCTCCTACAATGAGCAGTTCTTC.

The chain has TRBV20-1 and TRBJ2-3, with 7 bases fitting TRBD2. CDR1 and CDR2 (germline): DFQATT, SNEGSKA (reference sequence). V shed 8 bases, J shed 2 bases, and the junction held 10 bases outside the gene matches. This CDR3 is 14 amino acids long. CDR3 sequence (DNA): TGCAGTCCCACCGGTGGGAGGGACACAGATACGCAGTATTTT. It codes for CSPTGGRDTDTQYF.

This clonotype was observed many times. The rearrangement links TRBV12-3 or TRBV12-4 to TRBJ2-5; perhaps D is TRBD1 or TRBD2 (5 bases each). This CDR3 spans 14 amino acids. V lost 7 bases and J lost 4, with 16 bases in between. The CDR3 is CASTPPSGGETQYF. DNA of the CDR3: TGTGCCAGCACCCCCCCCAGTGGGGGAGAGACCCAGTACTTC.

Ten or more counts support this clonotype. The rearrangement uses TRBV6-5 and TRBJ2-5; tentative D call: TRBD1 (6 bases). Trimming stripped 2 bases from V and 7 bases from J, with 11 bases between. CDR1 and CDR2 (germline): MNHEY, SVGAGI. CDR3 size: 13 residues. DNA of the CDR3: TGTGCCAGCAGTTACGGACAGCTTGTGACCCAGTACTTC. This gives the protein CASSYGQLVTQYF.

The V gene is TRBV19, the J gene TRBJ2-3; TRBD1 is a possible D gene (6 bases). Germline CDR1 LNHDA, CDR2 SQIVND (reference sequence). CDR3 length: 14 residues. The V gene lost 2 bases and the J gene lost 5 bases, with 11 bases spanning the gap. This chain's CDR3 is CASSINREKDTQYF. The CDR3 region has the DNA TGTGCCAGTAGTATAAACAGGGAGAAAGATACGCAGTATTTT. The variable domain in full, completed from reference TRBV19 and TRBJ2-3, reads DGGITQSPKYLFRKEGQNVTLSCEQNLNHDAMYWYRQDPGQGLRLIYYSQIVNDFQKGDIAEGYSVSREKKESFPLTVTSAQKNPTAFYLCASSINREKDTQYFGPGTRLTVL.

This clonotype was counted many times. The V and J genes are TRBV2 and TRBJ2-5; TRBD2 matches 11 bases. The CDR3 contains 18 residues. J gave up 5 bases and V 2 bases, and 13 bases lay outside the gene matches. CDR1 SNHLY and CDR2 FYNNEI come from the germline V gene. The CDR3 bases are TGTGCCAGCAGTGAACGGTCACTAGCGGGAGTTGGTGGGGAGACCCAGTACTTC. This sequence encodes CASSERSLAGVGGETQYF.

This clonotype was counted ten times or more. The CDR3 spells CASSLAWGANEKLFF. CDR3 DNA: TGTGCCAGCAGCTTAGCGTGGGGTGCAAATGAAAAACTGTTTTTT. The chain recombines TRBV7-8 with TRBJ1-4; D call uncertain. CDR1 and CDR2 (germline): SGHVS, FQNEAQ. The germline V and J ends were trimmed by 0 bases and 5 bases, with 10 bases remaining between them. The length of the CDR3 is 15 residues.